The following is a TCR beta chain sequence with its context. Its binding antigen is unknown. Per-nucleotide qualities are absent, and no much larger clonotype sits a single base away. This sample stems from a study of Ad26.COV2.S vaccination and SARS-CoV-2 variants (dated by TCRdb to the early 2020s). Regarding the research as a whole: Sequencing of the TCRbeta repertoire served to evaluate the specificity and breadth of SARS-CoV-2-reactive T cell receptors following Ad26.COV2.S vaccination. A total of 32 samples were included in the TCR-sequenced set, comprising around 20 Ad26.COV2.S vaccine recipients, 5 placebo recipients and 8 SARS-CoV-2 convalescent individuals.

CDR1 and CDR2 are drawn from the germline V gene: KGHDR, SFDVKD. The CDR3 contains 11 residues, cysteine and phenylalanine counted. Only the CDR3 region is kept as DNA, spanning 33 bases read in frame from base 1. Between the V and J ends, shortened by 3 bases and 7 bases respectively, the junction contains 5 bases. The immunoSEQ Assay was the method used to sequence TCRbeta CDR3 regions. After extraction, genomic DNA underwent amplification by bias-controlled multiplex PCR, followed by high-throughput sequencing. From the authors' description of their analysis: Collapsing and filtering of sequences were performed to quantify the absolute abundance of each unique TCRbeta CDR3 region. T cell fraction was estimated by normalizing TCRbeta template counts to usable DNA, which was measured by amplifying reference genes present in all nucleated cells. Repertoire TCRs were annotated as SARS-CoV-2-specific by exact matching of V gene, CDR3 amino acid sequence and J gene to a known reactive TCR set. The reference SARS-CoV-2 TCR set came from MIRA and was filtered for enrichment in COVID-19-positive ImmuneCODE repertoires, removing public or cross-reactive TCRs. Using the MIRA antigens, annotated TCRs were further analysed by specific ORF or by position within an ORF. Breadth was defined as the number of annotated unique rearrangements divided by the total number of unique productive rearrangements, and depth was defined as the summed frequency of the annotated unique rearrangements. Group comparisons of TCR breadth used two-sided Wilcoxon rank-sum tests. Entries here come from immuneACCESS through TCRdb and include only in-frame sequences with V and J called. Some clones fail to appear in such tables; in the studies checked, an unresolved V gene covers under half of the shortfall, and the cause of the remainder is unknown. That table furnishes V, J and clone size, whereas the DNA furnished D and trimming. This sample is represented by fewer than 100,000 clones; approximately 82% of them were singletons. The leading ten clones occupy 16% of the sample.

The paper as a whole reports these results and caveats: Ad26.COV2.S recipients had higher spike-specific TCR breadth than placebo recipients (P = 0.0014). Non-spike TCR breadth was comparable between vaccine and placebo recipients, consistent with the vaccine containing only spike. Substantial breadth of spike-specific CD8+ and CD4+ T cell responses was reported after vaccination. It was noted by the authors that total T cell responses may have been underestimated by the TCR breadth and depth analyses.

The time point label, read with the paper, signifies: individuals recovered from natural SARS-CoV-2 infection. This receptor chain uses TRBV24-1 and TRBJ1-1, with no reliable assignment of the D segment. The sequencing here drew on peripheral blood, taken after recovery from COVID-19. The clonotype comes from a human donor who had recovered from COVID-19. The CDR3 in this case is CATSDKGEAFF. The nucleotide sequence reads as follows: TGTGCCACCAGTGATAAGGGTGAAGCTTTCTTT.